One and the same sample provided the 30 T cell receptor beta chains below, sequenced in a study of beta chain features in type 1 diabetes (dated by TCRdb to 2017 to 2018). Overall results and qualifications from the work: Type 1 diabetes patients showed a moderate but significant shortening of TCRB CDR3 length in all four CD4+ subsets.

Their cognate antigens are unknown. The method was the immunoSEQ multiplex PCR assay. The entire amount of isolated RNA was reverse transcribed using the High Capacity cDNA Reverse Transcription Kit, so the sequenced TCRB transcripts were expressed ones. The clones in this table, taken by TCRdb from immuneACCESS, are in-frame only. Not every clone is retained; where verified, under half of the shortfall comes from an unresolved V gene, and the cause of the rest is unknown. A total of around 690,000 clones appear in this sample, roughly 12% of them only once. Of the sample, 0.095% to 0.15% is held by the ten largest clones. Sequencing input: naive CD4+ T cells from blood. According to the study, the label for this sample's cell subset or site signals: true naive CD4+ T cells. All receptors come from a man aged 25 to 40 with type 1 diabetes.

The chain has TRBV10-3 and TRBJ2-3; D perhaps matches TRBD2 (6 bases). The V and J ends lost 7 bases and 4 bases respectively, with 15 bases between them. This CDR3 region has 14 residues. Germline-derived CDR1 and CDR2 are ENHRY and SYGVKD. The CDR3 bases are TGTGCCATCACCGGCGGGACTGAGGCAGATACGCAGTATTTT. Residues: CAITGGTEADTQYF.

This clone was seen more than once but under ten times. The chain carries TRBV19 and TRBJ2-2; 8 positions match TRBD1. V lost 3 bases and J lost 6; bases outside the gene matches: 12. This CDR3 is 17 amino acids long. The germline CDR1 and CDR2 sequences are LNHDA and SQIVND (reference sequence). CDR3 residues: CASSIRTGILWAGELFF. As DNA, the CDR3 is TGTGCCAGTAGTATCCGGACAGGGATTCTCTGGGCCGGGGAGCTGTTTTTT.

This clone came up a few times. V usage is TRBV21-1 and J usage is TRBJ2-7. TRBV21-1 is described as a pseudogene. The CDR3 is 14 residues long. The CDR3 DNA is TGTGCCAGCAGCAAAGCTCCGGGACCCTACGAGCAGTACTTC. It is translated as CASSKAPGPYEQYF.

The DNA for the CDR3 is TGTGCCACCAGCAGGGGTCTGACAGGGATACAAGAGACCCAGTACTTC. It codes for CATSRGLTGIQETQYF. J is TRBJ2-5 and V is TRBV15, with 7 bases matching TRBD1. From germline, CDR1 is LNHNV and CDR2 YYDKDF (reference sequence). The CDR3 covers 16 residues. Unmatched junction bases numbered 9, after V lost 3 bases and J lost 2 bases.

This clone was counted a few times. The chain joins TRBV18 to TRBJ2-7, with a possible D match to TRBD2 (6 bases). Germline V gene lookup returns CDR1 KGHSH and CDR2 LQKENI. The CDR3 contains 15 residues. The V end lost 3 bases, the J end lost 5 bases, and 17 bases lay between the germline ends. This chain's CDR3 is CASSPFGTREDEQYF. CDR3 coding DNA: TGTGCCAGCTCACCGTTCGGTACCAGGGAGGACGAGCAGTACTTC.

This clone appeared a few times. Written as DNA, the CDR3 is TGCAGCGTTGAAGACAGGACTCACCCGAAGAGTACGCAGTATTTT. Translated: CSVEDRTHPKSTQYF. The rearrangement links TRBV29-1 to TRBJ2-3; possibly TRBD2 for D (5 bases). V was trimmed by 0 bases and J by 8 bases, leaving 18 bases between them. Per germline, CDR1 SQVTM and CDR2 ANQGSEA. The CDR3 spans 15 residues.

This clone was detected a few times. The V gene is TRBV7-3, the J gene TRBJ2-2; tentative D call: TRBD2 (5 bases). Germline lookup yields CDR1 SGHTA and CDR2 FQGTGA. The CDR3 has 15 residues. V dropped 5 bases and J dropped 0 bases, with 10 bases sitting between them. For the CDR3, the DNA is TGTGCCAGCAGCCTCCGAGGGTCGAACACCGGGGAGCTGTTTTTT. Translating gives CASSLRGSNTGELFF. The variable domain in full, completed from reference TRBV7-3 and TRBJ2-2, reads GAGVSQTPSNKVTEKGKYVELRCDPISGHTALYWYRQSLGQGPEFLIYFQGTGAADDSGLPNDRFFAVRPEGSVSTLKIQRTERGDSAVYLCASSLRGSNTGELFFGEGSRLTVL.

This chain links TRBV6-6 with TRBJ1-6; D is ambiguous. The CDR3 spans 14 residues. V lost 6 bases, J lost 9 bases, and 15 bases lay in between. The germline gives CDR1 MNHNY, CDR2 SVGAGI (reference sequence). The CDR3 region is CASREPGRSSPLHF. Written as DNA, the CDR3 is TGTGCCAGCAGAGAGCCGGGAAGAAGTTCACCCCTCCACTTT.

The V and J genes are TRBV19 and TRBJ1-1; D call uncertain. V was cut by 0 bases and J by 1 base, with 6 bases left in between. CDR1 is LNHDA, CDR2 SQIVND, per germline (reference sequence). The CDR3 is 14 amino acids. CDR3 in DNA: TGTGCCAGTAGTATAGATAGTGGGAACACTGAAGCTTTCTTT. It is translated as CASSIDSGNTEAFF.

There are a few counts of this clone. This chain joins TRBV29-1 and TRBJ2-5, with TRBD1 matching 7 bases. This CDR3 has 13 amino acids. J lost 7 bases, V lost 6 bases, and 11 bases had no gene match. Germline-derived CDR1 and CDR2 are SQVTM and ANQGSEA. CDR3: CSVTGTARGTQYF. For the CDR3, the DNA is TGCAGCGTAACCGGGACAGCAAGAGGGACCCAGTACTTC.

This clone was observed a few times. The chain combines TRBV2 with TRBJ2-7, with D uncertain. This CDR3 has 14 residues. Trimming removed 1 base from V and 3 bases from J, with 10 bases in between. Germline CDR1 is SNHLY and CDR2 is FYNNEI. The CDR3 nucleotides are TGTGCCAGCAGTGAAGAAATGTGGGGCTACGAGCAGTACTTC. Its protein is CASSEEMWGYEQYF. The variable domain in full, completed from reference TRBV2 and TRBJ2-7, reads EPEVTQTPSHQVTQMGQEVILRCVPISNHLYFYWYRQILGQKVEFLVSFYNNEISEKSEIFDDQFSVERPDGSNFTLKIRSTKLEDSAMYFCASSEEMWGYEQYFGPGTRLTVT.

This rearrangement joins TRBV6-5 to TRBJ1-2; D remains unclear. Germline loops: CDR1 MNHEY, CDR2 SVGAGI. This CDR3 has 13 amino acids. Between the trimmed V and J ends, which lost 6 bases and 4 bases, there was a span of 12 bases. CDR3 DNA: TGTGCCAGCAGACCCCCAAGTGGCTATGGCTACACCTTC. It translates to CASRPPSGYGYTF.

This clone was detected only a few times. The chain joins TRBV30 to TRBJ2-7; D unresolved. The length of the CDR3 is 14 residues. The V gene's germline CDR1 is GTSNPN and CDR2 SVGIG (reference sequence). V lost 1 base, J lost 4 bases, and 14 bases lay in between. The CDR3 loop is CAWSARTGSYEQYF. The CDR3 DNA follows: TGTGCCTGGAGTGCTCGGACGGGTTCTTACGAGCAGTACTTC.

The chain employs TRBV6-5 and TRBJ1-4; weak D call: TRBD1 (5 bases). Germline CDR1 MNHEY, CDR2 SVGAGI. The CDR3 contains 13 residues. Trimming took 2 bases from V and 8 from J, leaving 9 bases between them. The CDR3: CASSYDAGEKLFF. The CDR3 DNA reads as TGTGCCAGCAGTTACGACGCAGGGGAAAAACTGTTTTTT.

This clone showed up just a few times. V usage is TRBV7-2 and J usage is TRBJ1-4; the D is unclear. This CDR3 is built from 18 residues. V was trimmed by 5 bases and J by 0 bases, leaving 19 bases between them. Germline V gene data show CDR1 as SGHTA and CDR2 as FQGNSA. The CDR3 nucleotides read TGTGCCAGCAGCCCCGGGCTTCTCAAGTCGGCAACTAATGAAAAACTGTTTTTT. It is translated as CASSPGLLKSATNEKLFF.

This clone came up a few times. CDR3: CASSLQTGSTNYGYTF. The CDR3 DNA sequence: TGTGCCAGCAGCTTACAGACAGGCTCTACTAACTATGGCTACACCTTC. The chain carries TRBV5-4 and TRBJ1-2; D is possibly TRBD1 (6 bases). Germline CDR1 is SGHNT and CDR2 is YYREEE (reference sequence). Trimming stripped 2 bases from V and 0 bases from J, with 14 bases between. The CDR3 is made up of 16 amino acids. The full variable domain, rest sourced from reference TRBV5-4 and TRBJ1-2, is ETGVTQSPTHLIKTRGQQVTLRCSSQSGHNTVSWYQQALGQGPQFIFQYYREEENGRGNFPPRFSGLQFPNYSSELNVNALELDDSALYLCASSLQTGSTNYGYTFGSGTRLTVV.

This clone has only a few counts. The chain recombines TRBV7-9 with TRBJ2-3; 13 bases match TRBD2. V trimming: 5 bases; J trimming: 2 bases; junction bases outside the gene matches: 10. Germline assignment: CDR1 SEHNR and CDR2 FQNEAQ (reference sequence). This CDR3 is built from 18 residues. CDR3 protein: CASSPTGTSGVHTDTQYF. CDR3 nucleotide sequence: TGTGCCAGCAGCCCCACCGGGACTAGCGGGGTGCACACAGATACGCAGTATTTT.

J is TRBJ2-1 and V is TRBV7-6; possible D gene TRBD1, 5 bases. Per germline, CDR1 SGHVS and CDR2 FNYEAQ. The CDR3 has 18 amino acids. V was shortened by 0 bases and J by 3 bases, with 18 bases between the two germline ends. The CDR3 region is CASSLAKTLGRDYNEQFF. In DNA, the CDR3 is TGTGCCAGCAGCTTAGCCAAGACGTTGGGGCGCGACTACAATGAGCAGTTCTTC.

The J gene is TRBJ2-1, the V gene TRBV10-3; the match to TRBD2 covers 11 bases. The CDR3 loop spans 14 amino acids. V lost 8 bases and J lost 9; bases outside the gene matches: 9. Germline V gene data show CDR1 as ENHRY and CDR2 as SYGVKD. In nucleotides, the CDR3 is TGTGCCATCTCGACTAGCGGGGAATTCAGTGAGCAGTTCTTC. This encodes CAISTSGEFSEQFF.

Only a few counts were recorded for this clone. This chain uses TRBV6-6 with TRBJ1-3, with 7 bases aligning to TRBD1. CDR3 length: 14 residues. Per germline, CDR1 MNHNY and CDR2 SVGAGI (reference sequence). V lost 5 bases to trimming and J lost 1 base; unmatched junction nucleotides: 2. This CDR3 reads CASSPGGSGNTIYF. CDR3 coding DNA: TGTGCCAGCAGTCCAGGGGGTTCTGGAAACACCATATATTTT.

This chain connects TRBV5-4 to TRBJ2-1, with TRBD1 matching over 10 bases. The germline V gene encodes CDR1 SGHNT and CDR2 YYREEE (reference sequence). Trimming at V came to 2 bases and at J to 12 bases, leaving 8 bases not matched to a gene. CDR3 size: 14 residues. The chain's CDR3 is CASSFGTGARGQFF. In nucleotides, the CDR3 is TGTGCCAGCAGCTTCGGGACAGGGGCGAGAGGGCAGTTCTTC.

The chain employs TRBV11-3 and TRBJ2-3, with TRBD2 matching over 8 bases. Losses at the gene ends were 5 bases for V and 2 bases for J; bases not matched to a gene: 9. The CDR3 loop spans 16 amino acids. The germline V gene encodes CDR1 SGHNT and CDR2 YENEEA. CDR3 nucleotides: TGTGCCAGCAGCCCGGGGGAGCGGGGGAACACAGATACGCAGTATTTT. Its protein product is CASSPGERGNTDTQYF.

In this sample, this clone turned up a few times. The rearrangement links TRBV28 to TRBJ1-6; unclear D gene. The length of the CDR3 is 13 residues. With 3 bases removed from V and 5 bases from J, the gap between germline ends came to 5 bases. Germline loops: CDR1 MDHEN, CDR2 SYDVKM. The CDR3, as DNA: TGTGCCAGCAGTTTGGTGAATAATTCACCCCTCCACTTT. It is translated as CASSLVNNSPLHF.

This clone was detected only a few times. The rearrangement uses TRBV15 and TRBJ2-1; D might be TRBD2 (6 bases). The CDR3 consists of 16 residues. V lost 3 bases and J 9 bases, leaving 21 bases between the germline ends. Germline V lookup: CDR1 LNHNV, CDR2 YYDKDF (reference sequence). The CDR3 region is CATSSLRGLLDTEQFF. The DNA of the CDR3 is TGTGCCACCAGCAGTCTTAGGGGACTCCTGGATACTGAGCAGTTCTTC. The whole variable domain, remainder taken from reference TRBV15 and TRBJ2-1, is DAMVIQNPRYQVTQFGKPVTLSCSQTLNHNVMYWYQQKSSQAPKLLFHYYDKDFNNEADTPDNFQSRRPNTSFCFLDIRSPGLGDTAMYLCATSSLRGLLDTEQFFGPGTRLTVL.

This clone occurred a few times. The chain couples TRBV2 to TRBJ2-5; 7 bases match TRBD1. The CDR3 consists of 13 residues. Looked up from germline, CDR1 is SNHLY and CDR2 is FYNNEI. Losses at the gene ends were 3 bases for V and 4 bases for J; bases not matched to a gene: 2. The CDR3 sequence: CASSESGGETQYF. Written as DNA, the CDR3 is TGTGCCAGCAGTGAGTCAGGGGGAGAGACCCAGTACTTC.

This clone appeared a few times. The gene calls are TRBV7-9 and TRBJ1-6; tentative D call: TRBD1 (5 bases). The CDR3 is 17 residues long. The V gene's germline CDR1 is SEHNR and CDR2 FQNEAQ (reference sequence). Trimming shortened V by 3 bases and J by 8 bases, and 20 bases separated the two germline ends. For the CDR3, the DNA is TGTGCCAGCAGCTTGGCCGGGGGAGGGGTGGATGATTCACCCCTCCACTTT. This translates into CASSLAGGGVDDSPLHF. Together with reference TRBV7-9 and TRBJ1-6, the CDR3 gives the full variable domain: DTGVSQNPRHKITKRGQNVTFRCDPISEHNRLYWYRQTLGQGPEFLTYFQNEAQLEKSRLLSDRFSAERPKGSFSTLEIQRTEQGDSAMYLCASSLAGGGVDDSPLHFGNGTRLTVT.

This clone was seen a handful of times. The genes are TRBV29-1 and TRBJ1-1; 8 bases align to TRBD1. V lost 5 bases to trimming and J lost 5 bases; unmatched junction nucleotides: 10. CDR1 is SQVTM, CDR2 ANQGSEA, per germline. CDR3 length: 14 residues. In DNA form, the CDR3 reads TGCAGCGTTACCCTAGGACAGGGTCAAACTGAAGCTTTCTTT. Translation gives CSVTLGQGQTEAFF.

A word on this clone: Other DNA sequences in this specimen translate into the identical CDR3. The rearrangement links TRBV7-9 to TRBJ1-6, with no clear D. Germline V gene sequence: CDR1 SEHNR, CDR2 FQNEAQ (reference sequence). V dropped 1 base and J dropped 5 bases, with 12 bases sitting between them. This CDR3 has 16 amino acids. Written as DNA, the CDR3 is TGTGCCAGCAGCTTAGGTGGAGGGAGGAATAATTCACCCCTCCACTTT. Protein: CASSLGGGRNNSPLHF.

This clone has only a few counts. The rearrangement links TRBV19 to TRBJ1-2; the D gene is possibly TRBD1 (6 bases). The germline V gene has CDR1 LNHDA and CDR2 SQIVND (reference sequence). The CDR3 is made up of 13 amino acids. Between the trimmed V and J ends, which lost 3 bases and 3 bases, there was a span of 8 bases. CDR3 coding DNA: TGTGCCAGTAGTATTGCAGGGGACTATGGCTACACCTTC. Translated, it gives CASSIAGDYGYTF.

The chain recombines TRBV4-1 with TRBJ2-1; a possible D gene is TRBD2 (6 bases). The V gene's germline CDR1 is MGHRA and CDR2 YSYEKL. The germline V and J ends were trimmed by 3 bases and 7 bases, with 13 bases remaining between them. CDR3 length: 14 amino acids. The CDR3 nucleotides are TGCGCCAGCAGCCATGAGTGGAGGGAGAATGAGCAGTTCTTC. It is translated as CASSHEWRENEQFF.